The clone carrying this T cell receptor beta chain was detected a few times. Its antigen is unidentified. These data belong to a study of beta chain features in type 1 diabetes. This CDR3 spans 14 amino acids. The germline V gene encodes CDR1 SGHKS and CDR2 YYEKEE (reference sequence). The V gene end was trimmed by 3 bases and the J gene end by 4 bases; junction bases not matched to a gene: 6. Isolation of CD4+ naive, central memory, regulatory and stem cell-like memory cells was achieved by sorting via CD45RO/CCR7/CD25/CD127/CD95/CD27. Broader study findings: Insertions were fewer and deletions more numerous at VDJ junctions in type 1 diabetes patients. Type 1 diabetes patients had TCRB CDR3s that were shorter (moderately but significantly so) in all four CD4+ subsets.

Since all of the isolated RNA was reverse transcribed, expressed TCRB transcripts were what got sequenced. Sequencing used immunoSEQ multiplex PCR; TCRdb keeps in-frame clones, though not all of them. The table includes approximately 260,000 clones, roughly 20% detected once. This TCR came from a woman in her thirties or forties with type 1 diabetes. Sequenced material: naive CD4+ T cells from blood. The chain couples TRBV5-5 to TRBJ2-7, with 8 bases identical to TRBD1. The CDR3 nucleotides read TGTGCCAGCAGCTCCACACAGGGGGTATACGAGCAGTACTTC. Translation: CASSSTQGVYEQYF.